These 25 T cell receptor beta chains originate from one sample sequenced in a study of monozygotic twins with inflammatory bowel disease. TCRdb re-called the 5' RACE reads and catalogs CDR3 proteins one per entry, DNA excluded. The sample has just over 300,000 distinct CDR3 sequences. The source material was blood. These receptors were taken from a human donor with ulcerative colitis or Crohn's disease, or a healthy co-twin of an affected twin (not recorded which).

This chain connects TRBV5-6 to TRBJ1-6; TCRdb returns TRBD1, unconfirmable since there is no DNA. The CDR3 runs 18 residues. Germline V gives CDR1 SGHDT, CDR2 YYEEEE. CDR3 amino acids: CASSNTGTGGRYNSPLHF.

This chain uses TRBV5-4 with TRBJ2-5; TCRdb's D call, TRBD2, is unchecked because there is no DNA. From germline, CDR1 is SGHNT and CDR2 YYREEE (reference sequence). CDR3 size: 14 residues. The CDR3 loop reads CASGPWSGQETQYF.

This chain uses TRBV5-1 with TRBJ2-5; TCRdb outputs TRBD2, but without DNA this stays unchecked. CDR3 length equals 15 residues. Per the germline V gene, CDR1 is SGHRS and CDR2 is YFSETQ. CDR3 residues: CASSLAVGGLETQYF.

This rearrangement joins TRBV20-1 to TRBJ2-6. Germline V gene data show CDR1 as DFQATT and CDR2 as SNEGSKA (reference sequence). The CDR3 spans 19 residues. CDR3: CSARDFDWAGLSGANVLTF.

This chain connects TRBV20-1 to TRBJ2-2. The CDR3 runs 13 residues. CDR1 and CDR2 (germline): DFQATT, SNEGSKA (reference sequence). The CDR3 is CSARDSQPGELFF.

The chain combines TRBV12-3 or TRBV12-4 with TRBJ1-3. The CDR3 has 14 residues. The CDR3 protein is CASSSRDPGNTIYF.

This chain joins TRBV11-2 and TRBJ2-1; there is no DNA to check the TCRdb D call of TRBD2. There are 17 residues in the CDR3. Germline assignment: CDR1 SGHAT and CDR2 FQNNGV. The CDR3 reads CASSKRWRALSYNEQFF.

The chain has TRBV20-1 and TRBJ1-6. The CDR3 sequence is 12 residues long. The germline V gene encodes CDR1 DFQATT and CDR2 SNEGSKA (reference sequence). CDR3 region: CSAKDSNSPLHF.

The CDR3 sequence is CASSLAGASGNTIYF. The rearrangement links TRBV5-1 to TRBJ1-3; the D gene TCRdb calls, TRBD1, cannot be checked with no DNA. Germline V CDR1 and CDR2: SGHRS, YFSETQ. The CDR3 covers 15 residues.

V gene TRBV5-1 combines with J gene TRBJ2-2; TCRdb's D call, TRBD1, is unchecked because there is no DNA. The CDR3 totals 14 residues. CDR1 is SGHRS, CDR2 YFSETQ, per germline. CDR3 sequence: CASSLSGGAGELFF. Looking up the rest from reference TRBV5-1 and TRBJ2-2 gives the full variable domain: KAGVTQTPRYLIKTRGQQVTLSCSPISGHRSVSWYQQTPGQGLQFLFEYFSETQRNKGNFPGRFSGRQFSNSRSEMNVSTLELGDSALYLCASSLSGGAGELFFGEGSRLTVL.

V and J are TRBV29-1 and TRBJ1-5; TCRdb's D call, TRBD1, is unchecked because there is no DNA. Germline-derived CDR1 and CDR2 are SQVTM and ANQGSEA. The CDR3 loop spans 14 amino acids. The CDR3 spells CSALGQGSNQPQHF.

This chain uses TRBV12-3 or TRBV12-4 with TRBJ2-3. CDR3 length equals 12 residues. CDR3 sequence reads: CASRSSADTQYF.

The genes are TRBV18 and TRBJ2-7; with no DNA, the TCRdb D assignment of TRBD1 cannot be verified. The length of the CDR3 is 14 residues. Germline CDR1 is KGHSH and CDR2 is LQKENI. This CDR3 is CASSPGRGVYEQYF.

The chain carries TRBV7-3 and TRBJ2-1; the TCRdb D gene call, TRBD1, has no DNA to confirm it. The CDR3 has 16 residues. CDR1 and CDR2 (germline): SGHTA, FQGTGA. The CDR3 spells CASSPHRVRLINEQFF.

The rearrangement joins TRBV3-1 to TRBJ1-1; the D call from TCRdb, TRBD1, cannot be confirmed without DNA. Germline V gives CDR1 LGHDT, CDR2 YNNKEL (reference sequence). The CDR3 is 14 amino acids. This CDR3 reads CASSPSDRNTEAFF.

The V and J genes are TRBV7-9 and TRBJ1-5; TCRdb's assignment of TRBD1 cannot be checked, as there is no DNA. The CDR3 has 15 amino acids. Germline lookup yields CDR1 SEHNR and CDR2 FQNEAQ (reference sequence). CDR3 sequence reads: CASSNPGQGLQPQHF.

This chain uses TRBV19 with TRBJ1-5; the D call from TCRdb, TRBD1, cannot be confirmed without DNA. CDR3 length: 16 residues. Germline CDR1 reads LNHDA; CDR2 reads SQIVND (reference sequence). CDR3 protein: CASSFVARGSNQPQHF.

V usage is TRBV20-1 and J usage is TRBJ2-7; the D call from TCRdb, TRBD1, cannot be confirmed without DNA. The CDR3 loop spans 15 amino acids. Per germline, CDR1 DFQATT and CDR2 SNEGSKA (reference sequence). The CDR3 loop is CSARHPARGTYEQYF.

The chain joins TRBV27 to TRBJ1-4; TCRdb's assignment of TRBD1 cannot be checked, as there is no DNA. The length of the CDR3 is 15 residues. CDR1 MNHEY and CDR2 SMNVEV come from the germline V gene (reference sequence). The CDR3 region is CASSFQGGLGEKLFF.

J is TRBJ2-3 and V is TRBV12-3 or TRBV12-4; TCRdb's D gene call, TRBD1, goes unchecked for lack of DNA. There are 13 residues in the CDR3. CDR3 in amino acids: CASRRTVFDTQYF.

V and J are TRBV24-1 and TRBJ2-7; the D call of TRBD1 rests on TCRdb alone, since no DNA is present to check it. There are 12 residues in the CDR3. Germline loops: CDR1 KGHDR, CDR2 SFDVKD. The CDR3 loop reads CATRFRAYGQYF.

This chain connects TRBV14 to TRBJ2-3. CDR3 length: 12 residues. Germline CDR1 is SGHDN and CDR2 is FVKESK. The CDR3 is CASQALTDTQYF.

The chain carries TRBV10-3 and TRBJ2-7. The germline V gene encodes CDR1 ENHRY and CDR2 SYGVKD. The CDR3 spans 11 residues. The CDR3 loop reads CAISEFGEQYF.

This CDR3 is CASSLGAGGDEPQHF. The chain employs TRBV7-9 and TRBJ1-5; the TCRdb call, TRBD1, lacks DNA for checking. CDR1 and CDR2 from the germline V gene are SEHNR and FQNEAQ (reference sequence). The CDR3 sequence is 15 residues long. Complete variable domain (other parts from reference TRBV7-9 and TRBJ1-5): DTGVSQNPRHKITKRGQNVTFRCDPISEHNRLYWYRQTLGQGPEFLTYFQNEAQLEKSRLLSDRFSAERPKGSFSTLEIQRTEQGDSAMYLCASSLGAGGDEPQHFGDGTRLSIL.

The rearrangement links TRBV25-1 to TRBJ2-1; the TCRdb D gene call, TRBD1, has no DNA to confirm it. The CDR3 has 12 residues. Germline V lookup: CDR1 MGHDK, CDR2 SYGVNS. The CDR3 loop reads CASSDWDRHQFF. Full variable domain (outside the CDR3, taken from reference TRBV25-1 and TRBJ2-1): EADIYQTPRYLVIGTGKKITLECSQTMGHDKMYWYQQDPGMELHLIHYSYGVNSTEKGDLSSESTVSRIRTEHFPLTLESARPSHTSQYLCASSDWDRHQFFGPGTRLTVL.